Here is one T cell receptor beta chain with its context. The sample originates from a study of T cell responses to AZD1222 COVID-19 vaccine. TCRdb's copy holds only in-frame clones and misses some; the assay was immunoSEQ multiplex PCR. This sample has 150,000 to 200,000 clones, with approximately 91% found just once. Germline loops: CDR1 LNHDA, CDR2 SQIVND (reference sequence). Trimming took 3 bases from V and 1 from J, leaving 12 bases between them. The CDR3 contains 15 residues. Material: peripheral blood, obtained 28 days after the second AZD1222 dose. The J gene is TRBJ1-1, the V gene TRBV19; D is unresolved. The receptor comes from an adult who received the AZD1222 COVID-19 vaccine. The CDR3: CASSIWLTSNTEAFF. The CDR3 nucleotides are TGTGCCAGTAGTATCTGGCTCACCTCGAACACTGAAGCTTTCTTT.